These 16 T cell receptor beta chains were all obtained from the same sample, sequenced in a study of T cell changes during pregnancy in multiple sclerosis. The repertoire was sequenced with immunoSEQ multiplex PCR; TCRdb's copy has only in-frame clones and lacks some. The repertoire holds 50,000 to 60,000 clones, with around 90% as singletons. The sample was CD4+ T cells from peripheral blood mononuclear cells, taken in the first trimester of pregnancy. These receptors were taken from a female donor with multiple sclerosis, enrolled in a pregnancy study.

The chain uses TRBV28 and TRBJ2-1; 7 bases fit TRBD1. The CDR3 extends over 15 amino acids. The junction had 5 bases not matched to a gene; V was cut back by 4 bases and J by 2 bases. CDR1 and CDR2 (germline): MDHEN, SYDVKM. The CDR3 loop is CASSSSGTAYNEQFF. The CDR3, as DNA: TGTGCCAGCAGTTCTTCCGGGACAGCCTACAATGAGCAGTTCTTC.

The chain is built from TRBV15 and TRBJ2-2; the match to TRBD2 covers 13 bases. Trimming took 2 bases from V and 0 from J; bases not matched to a gene: 3. This CDR3 comprises 18 residues. CDR1 LNHNV and CDR2 YYDKDF come from the germline V gene (reference sequence). CDR3 nucleotide sequence: TGTGCCACCAGCAGAAAGGGACTAGCGGGGTCGAACACCGGGGAGCTGTTTTTT. Translation: CATSRKGLAGSNTGELFF.

The chain is built from TRBV30 and TRBJ1-2; unclear D gene. The CDR3 sequence is 12 residues long. Germline V gene lookup returns CDR1 GTSNPN and CDR2 SVGIG (reference sequence). Deletions cut 7 bases from V and 2 bases from J, with 11 bases between. The CDR3 spells CALFGENYGYTF. CDR3 nucleotides: TGTGCCTTATTTGGGGAGAACTATGGCTACACCTTC.

The chain joins TRBV13 to TRBJ2-7; 8 nucleotides agree with TRBD1. The V and J ends lost 5 bases and 5 bases, in that order; junction bases with no gene match: 11. Germline CDR1 reads PRHDT; CDR2 reads FYEKMQ (reference sequence). The CDR3 is 15 amino acids. The CDR3 sequence: CASSPWTGRRDEQYF. The CDR3 DNA reads as TGTGCCAGCAGCCCGTGGACAGGGAGGAGGGACGAGCAGTACTTC.

This clone was picked up one time. This chain joins TRBV2 and TRBJ1-5; TRBD1 might be the D (5 bases). Germline assignment: CDR1 SNHLY and CDR2 FYNNEI. The CDR3 has 18 amino acids. Trimming cost V 8 bases and J 2 bases, with 25 bases left between them. The CDR3 loop is CASSTSRQGPSRNQPQHF. The CDR3 nucleotides read TGTGCCAGCTCGACGAGTCGTCAGGGCCCGTCGCGCAATCAGCCCCAGCATTTT.

The rearrangement joins TRBV4-1 to TRBJ2-3; 7 nucleotides align to TRBD1. Germline V CDR1 and CDR2: MGHRA, YSYEKL. The CDR3 totals 14 residues. J was trimmed by 6 bases and V by 7 bases; bases with no gene match: 10. The CDR3 is CASNERQGWDTQYF. CDR3 nucleotides: TGCGCCAGCAACGAGAGACAGGGATGGGATACGCAGTATTTT.

The V gene is TRBV9, the J gene TRBJ1-2; 9 bases map to TRBD1. The V segment lost 4 bases and the J segment 8 bases; nucleotides outside the gene matches: 12. CDR1 SGDLS and CDR2 YYNGEE come from the germline V gene. The CDR3 has 15 amino acids. CDR3 region: CASSPGTGIDSGYTF. As DNA, the CDR3 is TGTGCCAGCAGCCCGGGGACAGGGATAGATTCGGGCTACACCTTC.

The rearrangement links TRBV30 to TRBJ1-5; TRBD1 matches at 10 bases. Germline CDR1 is GTSNPN and CDR2 is SVGIG (reference sequence). This CDR3 is built from 14 residues. V lost 1 base and J lost 4; bases outside the gene matches: 1. For the CDR3, the DNA is TGTGCCTGGAGTGGGACAGGGGGTAATCAGCCCCAGCATTTT. Protein sequence: CAWSGTGGNQPQHF.

The chain combines TRBV9 with TRBJ2-3; TRBD2 might be the D (7 bases). The CDR3 is 15 amino acids. The ends were cut back, 3 bases at V and 3 bases at J, with 14 bases in the middle. The germline gives CDR1 SGDLS, CDR2 YYNGEE. CDR3 protein: CASSATGRATDTQYF. CDR3 coding DNA: TGTGCCAGCAGCGCAACAGGGAGGGCTACAGATACGCAGTATTTT.

J is TRBJ2-3 and V is TRBV9, with TRBD2 matching over 10 bases. The CDR3 totals 16 residues. V was pared by 0 bases and J by 3 bases, with 4 bases of the junction left unmatched. In germline, CDR1 is SGDLS, CDR2 YYNGEE. CDR3 amino acids: CASSVEASGRTDTQYF. CDR3 sequence (DNA): TGTGCCAGCAGCGTAGAGGCTAGCGGGAGAACAGATACGCAGTATTTT.

The DNA for the CDR3 is TGTGCCAGCAGTTACGATACGACAGGGAGTGAAAAACTGTTTTTT. It yields the protein CASSYDTTGSEKLFF. The gene calls are TRBV6-5 and TRBJ1-4; 7 nucleotides align to TRBD1. This CDR3 has 15 amino acids. Germline V gives CDR1 MNHEY, CDR2 SVGAGI. V trimming: 2 bases; J trimming: 7 bases; junction bases outside the gene matches: 7.

The V gene is TRBV2, the J gene TRBJ2-7, with 9 bases identical to TRBD1. The length of the CDR3 is 15 residues. V shed 6 bases and J 0 bases; nucleotides not matched to a gene: 6. Per the germline V gene, CDR1 is SNHLY and CDR2 is FYNNEI. The CDR3 region is CASSDTGQGSYEQYF. The CDR3 region has the DNA TGTGCCAGCAGCGACACGGGACAGGGCTCCTACGAGCAGTACTTC.

This sequence joins TRBV2 and TRBJ1-1; D is unclear. This CDR3 contains 15 residues. Trimming pared 7 bases from V and 0 bases from J, leaving 15 bases between. Germline lookup yields CDR1 SNHLY and CDR2 FYNNEI. CDR3 in amino acids: CASKRRITMNTEAFF. Written as DNA, the CDR3 is TGTGCCAGCAAGCGTCGTATCACAATGAACACTGAAGCTTTCTTT. Using reference TRBV2 and TRBJ1-1 for the parts outside the CDR3, the full variable domain is EPEVTQTPSHQVTQMGQEVILRCVPISNHLYFYWYRQILGQKVEFLVSFYNNEISEKSEIFDDQFSVERPDGSNFTLKIRSTKLEDSAMYFCASKRRITMNTEAFFGQGTRLTVV.

This chain connects TRBV9 to TRBJ2-1, with 10 bases that match TRBD2. The CDR3 is 18 amino acids. Germline CDR1 reads SGDLS; CDR2 reads YYNGEE. V lost 0 bases to trimming and J lost 5 bases; unmatched junction nucleotides: 11. The CDR3, as DNA: TGTGCCAGCAGCGTAGGGAGTAGCGGGAGGCCCGCAAACAATGAGCAGTTCTTC. It specifies CASSVGSSGRPANNEQFF.

The chain is built from TRBV7-9 and TRBJ1-1, with D tentatively TRBD1 (5 bases). Germline lookup yields CDR1 SEHNR and CDR2 FQNEAQ (reference sequence). Trimming took 5 bases from V and 0 from J, leaving 16 bases between them. The CDR3 spans 16 residues. This CDR3 reads CASSLTGAGMNTEAFF. CDR3 in DNA: TGTGCCAGCAGCCTAACTGGGGCGGGAATGAACACTGAAGCTTTCTTT.

The chain has TRBV29-1 and TRBJ2-3; 12 positions agree with TRBD2. V shed 7 bases, J shed 1 base, and the junction held 12 bases outside the gene matches. CDR3 length: 17 residues. Germline loops: CDR1 SQVTM, CDR2 ANQGSEA. The CDR3 loop is CSARTSGEDWRTDTQYF. CDR3 nucleotides: TGCAGCGCCAGGACTAGCGGGGAGGATTGGCGCACAGATACGCAGTATTTT.